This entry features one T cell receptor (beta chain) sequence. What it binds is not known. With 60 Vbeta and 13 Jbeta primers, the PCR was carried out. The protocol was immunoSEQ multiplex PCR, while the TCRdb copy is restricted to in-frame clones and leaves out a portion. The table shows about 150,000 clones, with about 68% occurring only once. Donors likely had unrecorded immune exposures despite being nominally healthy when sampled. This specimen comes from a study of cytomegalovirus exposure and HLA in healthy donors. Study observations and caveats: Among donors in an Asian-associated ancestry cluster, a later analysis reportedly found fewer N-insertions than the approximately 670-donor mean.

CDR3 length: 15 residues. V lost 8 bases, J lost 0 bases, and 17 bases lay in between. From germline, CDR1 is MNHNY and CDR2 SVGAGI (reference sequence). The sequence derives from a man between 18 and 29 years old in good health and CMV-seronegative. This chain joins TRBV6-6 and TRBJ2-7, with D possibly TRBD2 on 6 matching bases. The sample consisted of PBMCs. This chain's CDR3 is CASHTDAGSSYEQYF. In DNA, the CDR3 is TGTGCCAGCCATACGGACGCGGGGAGCTCCTACGAGCAGTACTTC.